The clone carrying this TCR beta chain was detected once. Its matching antigen is unknown. This specimen belongs to a study of cytomegalovirus exposure and HLA in healthy donors. The study's findings and limits: Upon later analysis, HLA-associated TCR beta chains proved more clonally expanded than other, equally common chains.

Researchers ran the PCR with 60 Vbeta and 13 Jbeta primers. Only in-frame clones appear in the TCRdb table, and some are missing; sequencing was by immunoSEQ multiplex PCR. The sample yields about 110,000 clones, 50% to 65% seen once. Per the germline V gene, CDR1 is SQVTM and CDR2 is ANQGSEA. The CDR3 has 16 amino acids. V dropped 1 base and J dropped 4; count of bases not matched to a gene: 11. The source material was PBMCs. The rearrangement uses TRBV29-1 and TRBJ2-5; 8 bases align to TRBD2. This receptor was identified in a man aged 25-40 years in good health and CMV-seropositive. CDR3 nucleotide sequence: TGCAGCGTTGAAGGCGTCCCAGCGGGGGAAGGAGAGACCCAGTACTTC. The encoded protein is CSVEGVPAGEGETQYF.